This T cell receptor beta chain was sequenced in a study of T-cell reconstitution after alpha-beta-depleted transplantation in children. Germline loops: CDR1 SGHKS, CDR2 YYEKEE (reference sequence). Trimming cost V 1 base and J 7 bases, with 15 bases left between them. This CDR3 has 15 amino acids. The study, taken as a whole, reports: T-cell numbers and diversity, one year after transplant, stemmed largely from T cells that were newly produced. The origin of high day-60 TCRbeta diversity in some patients lay in surviving recipient T cells and thymic progenitors.

A word on this clonotype: Antigen: not known.

Construction of the TCRbeta library involved unique molecular identifiers. TCRdb independently ran MiXCR on the PCR reads; one entry per CDR3 protein. Of under 50,000 distinct CDR3 sequences in the sample, 50% to 55% are singletons; the top ten hold around two fifths. This receptor was identified in a boy under two years old with SCID, due to receive a stem cell transplant. The source material was peripheral blood, sampled before TCRalphabeta/CD19-depleted stem cell transplant. The chain recombines TRBV5-5 with TRBJ1-5, with D possibly being TRBD1 (5 bases). The CDR3 sequence is CASSLFIGAGQPQHF. In nucleotides, the CDR3 is TGTGCCAGCAGCTTGTTTATCGGGGCAGGGCAGCCCCAGCATTTT. Supplemented by reference TRBV5-5 and TRBJ1-5, the full variable domain reads DAGVTQSPTHLIKTRGQQVTLRCSPISGHKSVSWYQQVLGQGPQFIFQYYEKEERGRGNFPDRFSARQFPNYSSELNVNALLLGDSALYLCASSLFIGAGQPQHFGDGTRLSIL.